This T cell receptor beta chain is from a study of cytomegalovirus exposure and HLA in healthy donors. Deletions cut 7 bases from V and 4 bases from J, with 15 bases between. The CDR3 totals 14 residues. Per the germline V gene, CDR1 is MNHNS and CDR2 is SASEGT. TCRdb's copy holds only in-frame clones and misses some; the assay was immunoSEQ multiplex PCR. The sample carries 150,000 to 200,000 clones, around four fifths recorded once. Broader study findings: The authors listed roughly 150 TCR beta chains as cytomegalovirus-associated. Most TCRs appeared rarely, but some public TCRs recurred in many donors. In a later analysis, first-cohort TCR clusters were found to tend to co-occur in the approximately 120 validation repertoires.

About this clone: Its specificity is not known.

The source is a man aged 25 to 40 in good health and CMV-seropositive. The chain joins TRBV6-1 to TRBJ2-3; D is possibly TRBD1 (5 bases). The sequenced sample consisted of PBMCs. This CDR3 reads CASIAGWYADTQYF. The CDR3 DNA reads TGTGCCAGCATTGCAGGGTGGTACGCAGATACGCAGTATTTT.